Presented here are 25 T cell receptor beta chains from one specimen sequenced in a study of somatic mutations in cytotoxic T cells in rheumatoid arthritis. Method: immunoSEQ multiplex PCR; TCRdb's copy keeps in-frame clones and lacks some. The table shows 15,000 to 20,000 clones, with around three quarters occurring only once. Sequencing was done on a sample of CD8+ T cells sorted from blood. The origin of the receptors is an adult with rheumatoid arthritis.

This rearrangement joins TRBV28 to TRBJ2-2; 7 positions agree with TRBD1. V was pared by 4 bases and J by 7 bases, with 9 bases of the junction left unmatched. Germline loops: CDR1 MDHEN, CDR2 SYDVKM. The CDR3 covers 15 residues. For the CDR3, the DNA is TGTGCCAGCAGTTCCCTGACAGGGTTGGGCGGGGAGCTGTTTTTT. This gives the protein CASSSLTGLGGELFF.

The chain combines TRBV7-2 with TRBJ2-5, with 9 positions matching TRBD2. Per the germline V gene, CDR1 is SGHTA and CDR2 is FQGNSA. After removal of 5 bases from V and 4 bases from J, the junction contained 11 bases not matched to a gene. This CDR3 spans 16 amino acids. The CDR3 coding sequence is TGTGCCAGCAGCCCCGACGAAGGGACTAGCAGAGAGACCCAGTACTTC. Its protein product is CASSPDEGTSRETQYF.

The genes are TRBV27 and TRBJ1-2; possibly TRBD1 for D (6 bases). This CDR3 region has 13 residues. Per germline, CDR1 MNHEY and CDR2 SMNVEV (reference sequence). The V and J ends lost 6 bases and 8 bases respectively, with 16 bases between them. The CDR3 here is CASSYTGRGGYTF. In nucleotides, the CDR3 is TGTGCCAGCAGCTACACAGGGCGAGGGGGCTACACCTTC.

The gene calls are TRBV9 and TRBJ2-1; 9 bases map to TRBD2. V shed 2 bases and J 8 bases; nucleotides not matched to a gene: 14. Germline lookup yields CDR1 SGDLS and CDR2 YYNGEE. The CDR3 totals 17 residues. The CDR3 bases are TGTGCCAGCAGCGTCAGGTTAAGCGGGGGGTCCGGCTATGAGCAGTTCTTC. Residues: CASSVRLSGGSGYEQFF.

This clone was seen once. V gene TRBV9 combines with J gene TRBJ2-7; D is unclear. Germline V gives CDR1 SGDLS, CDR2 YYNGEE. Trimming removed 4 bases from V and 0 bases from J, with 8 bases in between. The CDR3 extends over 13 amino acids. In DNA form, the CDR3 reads TGTGCCAGCAGCTTTGGGTCCTCCTACGAGCAGTACTTC. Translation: CASSFGSSYEQYF. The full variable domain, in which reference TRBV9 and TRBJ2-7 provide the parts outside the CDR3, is DSGVTQTPKHLITATGQRVTLRCSPRSGDLSVYWYQQSLDQGLQFLIQYYNGEERAKGNILERFSAQQFPDLHSELNLSSLELGDSALYFCASSFGSSYEQYFGPGTRLTVT.

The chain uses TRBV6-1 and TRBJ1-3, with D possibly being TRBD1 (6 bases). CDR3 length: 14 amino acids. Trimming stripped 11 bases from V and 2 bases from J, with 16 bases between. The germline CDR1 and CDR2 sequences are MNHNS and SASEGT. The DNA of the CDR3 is TGTGCCGTAACAGGGTTGGGCGCTGGAAACACCATATATTTT. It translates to CAVTGLGAGNTIYF.

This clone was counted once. The CDR3 DNA reads TGCGCCAGCAGTGATAGACTAGCGGGGGGGATCGATGAGCAGTTCTTC. It specifies CASSDRLAGGIDEQFF. The chain is built from TRBV10-1 and TRBJ2-1; 14 nucleotides match TRBD2. Per germline, CDR1 WNHNN and CDR2 SYGVQD (reference sequence). Losses at the gene ends were 3 bases for V and 8 bases for J; bases not matched to a gene: 6. The CDR3 length is 16 residues.

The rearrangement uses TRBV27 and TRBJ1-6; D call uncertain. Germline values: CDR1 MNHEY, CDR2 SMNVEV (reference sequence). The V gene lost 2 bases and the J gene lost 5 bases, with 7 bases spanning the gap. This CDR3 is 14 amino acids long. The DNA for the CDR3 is TGTGCCAGCAGTTTAGGTCTTCATAATTCACCCCTCCACTTT. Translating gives CASSLGLHNSPLHF.

CDR3 residues: CASRTVYEQYV. The CDR3 DNA follows: TGTGCCAGCAGGACAGTCTACGAGCAGTACGTC. The genes are TRBV21-1 and TRBJ2-7; TRBD1, as called in the table, went unchecked against the DNA. TRBV21-1 is reported as a pseudogene. CDR3 length: 11 residues.

The CDR3 loop reads CASSTRTDTQYF. The CDR3 DNA reads TGCGCCAGCAGCACTCGCACAGATACGCAGTATTTT. The rearrangement uses TRBV5-1 and TRBJ2-3; D gene unclear. The germline V gene encodes CDR1 SGHRS and CDR2 YFSETQ. Trimming removed 4 bases at V and 1 base at J, with 4 bases between. The CDR3 has 12 residues.

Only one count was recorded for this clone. CDR3 amino acids: CASGTSGGETQYF. The CDR3 DNA follows: TGTGCCAGTGGGACTAGCGGGGGGGAGACCCAGTACTTC. This chain connects TRBV19 to TRBJ2-5; the match to TRBD2 covers 15 bases. The V gene's germline CDR1 is LNHDA and CDR2 SQIVND (reference sequence). Trimming at V came to 8 bases and at J to 5 bases, leaving 0 bases not matched to a gene. This CDR3 is built from 13 residues.

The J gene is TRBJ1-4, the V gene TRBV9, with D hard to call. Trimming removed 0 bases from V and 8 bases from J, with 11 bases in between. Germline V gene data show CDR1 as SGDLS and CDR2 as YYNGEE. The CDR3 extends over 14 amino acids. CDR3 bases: TGTGCCAGCAGCGTAGGTTGGGGAGGAGAAAAACTGTTTTTT. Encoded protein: CASSVGWGGEKLFF.

The CDR3 bases are TGTGCCAGCAGTTCAGGGCAGAACAATGAGCAGTTCTTC. Protein product: CASSSGQNNEQFF. This sequence joins TRBV27 and TRBJ2-1; possibly TRBD1 for D (5 bases). The germline V gene has CDR1 MNHEY and CDR2 SMNVEV (reference sequence). The CDR3 length is 13 residues. Trimming left V 4 bases short and J 5 bases short, with 9 bases between.

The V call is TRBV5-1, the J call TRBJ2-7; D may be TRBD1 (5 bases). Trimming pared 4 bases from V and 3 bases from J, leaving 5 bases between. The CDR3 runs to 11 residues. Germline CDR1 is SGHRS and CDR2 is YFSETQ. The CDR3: CASSQGYEQYF. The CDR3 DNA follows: TGCGCCAGCAGCCAGGGCTACGAGCAGTACTTC.

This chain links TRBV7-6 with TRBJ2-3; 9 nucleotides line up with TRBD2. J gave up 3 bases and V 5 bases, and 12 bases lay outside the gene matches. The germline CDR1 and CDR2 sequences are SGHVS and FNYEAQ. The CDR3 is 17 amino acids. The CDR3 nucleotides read TGTGCCAGCAGCCCCAGCGGGGGGAGGGGGCGAACAGATACGCAGTATTTT. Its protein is CASSPSGGRGRTDTQYF.

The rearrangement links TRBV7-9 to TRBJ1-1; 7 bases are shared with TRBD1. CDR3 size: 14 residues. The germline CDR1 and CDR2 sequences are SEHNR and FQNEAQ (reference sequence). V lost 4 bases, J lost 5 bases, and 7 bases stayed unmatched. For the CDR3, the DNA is TGTGCCAGCAGCTCCCGACAGGGTGGGACTGAAGCTTTCTTT. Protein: CASSSRQGGTEAFF.

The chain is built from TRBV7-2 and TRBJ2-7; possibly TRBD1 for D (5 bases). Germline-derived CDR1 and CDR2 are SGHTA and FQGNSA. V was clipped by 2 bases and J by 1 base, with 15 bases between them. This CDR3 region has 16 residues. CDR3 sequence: CASSLQGLRFSYEQYF. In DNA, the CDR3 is TGTGCCAGCAGCTTACAGGGTTTGAGGTTTTCCTACGAGCAGTACTTC.

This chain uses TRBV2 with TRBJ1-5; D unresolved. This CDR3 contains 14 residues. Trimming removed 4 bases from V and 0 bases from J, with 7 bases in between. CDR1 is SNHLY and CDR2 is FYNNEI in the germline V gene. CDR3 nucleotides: TGTGCCAGCAGTGTAGGAGTTAGCAATCAGCCCCAGCATTTT. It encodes CASSVGVSNQPQHF.

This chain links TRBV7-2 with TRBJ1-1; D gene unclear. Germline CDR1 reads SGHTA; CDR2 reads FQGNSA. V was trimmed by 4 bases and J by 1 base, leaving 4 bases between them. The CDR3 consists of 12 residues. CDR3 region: CASSYGNTEAFF. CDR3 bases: TGTGCCAGCAGCTACGGGAACACTGAAGCTTTCTTT.

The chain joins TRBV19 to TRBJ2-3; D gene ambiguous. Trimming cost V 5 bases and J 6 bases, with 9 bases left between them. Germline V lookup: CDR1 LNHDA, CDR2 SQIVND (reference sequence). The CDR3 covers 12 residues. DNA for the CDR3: TGTGCCAGTAGTCTTAACCTGGATACGCAGTATTTT. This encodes CASSLNLDTQYF.

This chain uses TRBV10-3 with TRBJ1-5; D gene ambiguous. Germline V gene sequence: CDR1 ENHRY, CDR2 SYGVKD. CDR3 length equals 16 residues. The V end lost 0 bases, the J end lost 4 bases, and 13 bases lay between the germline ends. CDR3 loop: CAISESMHGSNQPQHF. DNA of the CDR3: TGTGCCATCAGTGAGTCTATGCATGGGAGTAATCAGCCCCAGCATTTT.

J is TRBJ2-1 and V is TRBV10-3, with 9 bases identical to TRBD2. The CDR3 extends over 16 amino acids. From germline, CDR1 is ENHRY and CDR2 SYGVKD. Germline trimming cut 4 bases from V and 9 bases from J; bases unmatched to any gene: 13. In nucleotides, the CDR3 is TGTGCCATCAGTGTTGTAGAAACGCGGGGGGGCCGTGAGCAGTTCTTC. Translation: CAISVVETRGGREQFF.

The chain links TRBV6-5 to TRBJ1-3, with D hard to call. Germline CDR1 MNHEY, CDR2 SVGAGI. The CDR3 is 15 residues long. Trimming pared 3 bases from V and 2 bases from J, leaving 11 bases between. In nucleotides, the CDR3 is TGTGCCAGCAGTTATGCACCGGCAACTGGAAACACCATATATTTT. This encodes CASSYAPATGNTIYF.

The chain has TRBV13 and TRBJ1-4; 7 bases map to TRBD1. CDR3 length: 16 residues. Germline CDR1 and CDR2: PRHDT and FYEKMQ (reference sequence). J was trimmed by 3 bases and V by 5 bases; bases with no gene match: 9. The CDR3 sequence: CASSPKTGAANEKLFF. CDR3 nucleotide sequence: TGTGCCAGCAGCCCGAAAACAGGGGCGGCTAATGAAAAACTGTTTTTT.

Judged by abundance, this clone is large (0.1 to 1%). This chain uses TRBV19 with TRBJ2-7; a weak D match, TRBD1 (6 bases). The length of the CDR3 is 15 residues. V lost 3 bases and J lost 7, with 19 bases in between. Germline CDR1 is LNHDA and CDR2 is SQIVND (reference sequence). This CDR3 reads CASSIHRAALDEQYF. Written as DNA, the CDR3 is TGTGCCAGTAGTATCCACAGGGCGGCCTTGGATGAGCAGTACTTC. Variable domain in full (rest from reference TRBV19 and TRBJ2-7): DGGITQSPKYLFRKEGQNVTLSCEQNLNHDAMYWYRQDPGQGLRLIYYSQIVNDFQKGDIAEGYSVSREKKESFPLTVTSAQKNPTAFYLCASSIHRAALDEQYFGPGTRLTVT.